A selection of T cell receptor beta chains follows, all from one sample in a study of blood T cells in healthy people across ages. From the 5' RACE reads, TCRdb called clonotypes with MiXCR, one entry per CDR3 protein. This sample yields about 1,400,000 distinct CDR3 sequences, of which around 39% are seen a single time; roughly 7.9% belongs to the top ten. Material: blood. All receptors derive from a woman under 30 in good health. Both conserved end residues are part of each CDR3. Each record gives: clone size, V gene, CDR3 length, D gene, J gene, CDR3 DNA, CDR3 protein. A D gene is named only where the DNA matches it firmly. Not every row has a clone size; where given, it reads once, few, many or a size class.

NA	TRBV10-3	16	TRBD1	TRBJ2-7	TGTGCCATCAGTGATCCCTTGACAGGGGAGACCTACGAGCAGTACTTC	CAISDPLTGETYEQYF
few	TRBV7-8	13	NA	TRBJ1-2	TGTGCCAGCAGCTCACAGTTCTTGTTGGGCTACACCTTC	CASSSQFLLGYTF
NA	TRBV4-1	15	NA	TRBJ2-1	TGCGCCAGCAGCCAAGGAGGGGGTTGGGGCCTAGAGCAGTTCTTC	CASSQGGGWGLEQFF
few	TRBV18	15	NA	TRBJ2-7	TGTGCCAGCTCACCGAGATCCCGGGAGAACGCCGAGCAGTACTTC	CASSPRSRENAEQYF
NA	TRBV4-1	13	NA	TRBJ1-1	TGCGCCAGCAGCCCTCCCGGCGGGTCTGAAGCTTTCTTT	CASSPPGGSEAFF
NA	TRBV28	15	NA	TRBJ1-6	TGTGCCAGCAGTTTACGGGGGGCTTATAATTCACCCCTCCACTTT	CASSLRGAYNSPLHF
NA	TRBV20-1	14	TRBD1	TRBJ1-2	TGCAGTGCTAGAGACCAACAGGGGGGCTATGGCTACACCTTC	CSARDQQGGYGYTF
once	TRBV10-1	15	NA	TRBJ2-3	TGCGCCAGCAGTGAGTCGTCCCGGTCAGCCGAAGCGCAGTATTTT	CASSESSRSAEAQYF
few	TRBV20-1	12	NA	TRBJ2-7	TGCAGTGGGCGACGAGACTTTTACGAGCAGTACTTC	CSGRRDFYEQYF
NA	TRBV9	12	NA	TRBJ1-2	TGTGCCAGTTTAGACACCTACTATGGCTACACCTTC	CASLDTYYGYTF
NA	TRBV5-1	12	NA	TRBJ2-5	TGCGCCAGCAGCTTTCAAGGGTTTGAGCAGTACTTC	CASSFQGFEQYF